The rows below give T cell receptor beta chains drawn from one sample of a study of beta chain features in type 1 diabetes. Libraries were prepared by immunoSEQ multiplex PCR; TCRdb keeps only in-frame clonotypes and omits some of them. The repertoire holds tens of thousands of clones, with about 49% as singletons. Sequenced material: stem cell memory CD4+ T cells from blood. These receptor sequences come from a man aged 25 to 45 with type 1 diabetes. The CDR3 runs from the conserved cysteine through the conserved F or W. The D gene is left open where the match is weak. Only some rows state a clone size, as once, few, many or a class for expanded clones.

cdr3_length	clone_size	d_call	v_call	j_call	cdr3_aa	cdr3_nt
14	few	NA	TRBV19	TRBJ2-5	CASRTPGLGGTQYF	TGTGCCAGTAGGACACCGGGACTGGGCGGGACCCAGTACTTC
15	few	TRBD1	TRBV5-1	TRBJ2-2	CASSQDRGNTGELFF	TGCGCCAGCAGCCAGGACAGGGGGAACACCGGGGAGCTGTTTTTT
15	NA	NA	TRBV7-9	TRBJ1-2	CASSLELQSPYGYTF	TGTGCCAGCAGCTTAGAGCTCCAATCCCCCTATGGCTACACCTTC
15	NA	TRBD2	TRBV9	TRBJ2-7	CASSATSVSSYEQYF	TGTGCCAGCAGCGCAACTAGCGTTAGCTCCTACGAGCAGTACTTC
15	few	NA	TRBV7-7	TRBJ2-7	CASSLLQGNFYEQYF	TGTGCTAGCAGCTTACTCCAGGGTAACTTTTACGAGCAGTACTTC
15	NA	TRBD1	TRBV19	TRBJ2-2	CASSPTQGVGGELFF	TGTGCCAGTAGTCCCACGCAGGGGGTAGGGGGGGAGCTGTTTTTT
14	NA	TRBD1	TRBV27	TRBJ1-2	CASKRTGALYGYTF	TGTGCCAGCAAGCGAACAGGGGCACTCTATGGCTACACCTTC
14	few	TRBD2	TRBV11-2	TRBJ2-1	CASSPGLAGAEQFF	TGTGCCAGCAGCCCTGGATTAGCGGGAGCCGAGCAGTTCTTC
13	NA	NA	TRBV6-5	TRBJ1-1	CASSPTGNTEAFF	TGTGCCAGCAGTCCTACAGGGAACACTGAAGCTTTCTTT
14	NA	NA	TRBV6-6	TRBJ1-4	CASSYGQGGEKLFF	TGTGCCAGCAGTTACGGGCAAGGAGGAGAAAAACTGTTTTTT
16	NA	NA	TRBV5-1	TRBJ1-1	CASSLRPNRGDTEAFF	TGCGCCAGCAGCTTGAGGCCCAACCGAGGTGACACTGAAGCTTTCTTT
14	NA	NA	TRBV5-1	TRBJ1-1	CASSLGQANTEAFF	TGCGCCAGCAGCTTGGGCCAGGCAAACACTGAAGCTTTCTTT
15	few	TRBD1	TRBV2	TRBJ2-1	CASSVDRGTYNEQFF	TGTGCCAGCAGTGTGGACAGGGGAACCTACAATGAGCAGTTCTTC
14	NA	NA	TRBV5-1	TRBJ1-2	CASSLTGDNYGYTF	TGCGCCAGCAGCTTGACAGGTGATAACTATGGCTACACCTTC
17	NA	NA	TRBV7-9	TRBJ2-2	CASSPLLPGQNTGELFF	TGTGCCAGCAGCCCCCTGCTTCCGGGACAGAACACCGGGGAGCTGTTTTTT
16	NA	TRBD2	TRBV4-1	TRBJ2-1	CASSRGGRAGKNEQFF	TGCGCCAGCAGCCGGGGCGGGAGGGCCGGAAAGAATGAGCAGTTCTTC
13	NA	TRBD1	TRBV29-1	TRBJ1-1	CSVQGQGGTEAFF	TGCAGCGTTCAGGGACAGGGTGGGACTGAAGCTTTCTTT
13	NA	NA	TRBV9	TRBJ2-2	CASSPASGGELFF	TGTGCCAGCAGCCCTGCATCGGGGGGGGAGCTGTTTTTT
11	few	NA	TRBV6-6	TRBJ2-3	CASSPLSAQYF	TGTGCCAGCAGCCCCTTGTCCGCGCAGTATTTT
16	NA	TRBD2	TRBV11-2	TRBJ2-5	CASSRTSGRAGETQYF	TGTGCCAGCAGCCGGACTAGCGGGAGGGCCGGAGAGACCCAGTACTTC
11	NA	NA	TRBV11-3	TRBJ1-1	CASSLRDEAFF	TGTGCCAGCAGCTTACGGGATGAAGCTTTCTTT
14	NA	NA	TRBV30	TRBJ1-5	CAWSLTGGGQPQHF	TGTGCCTGGAGTCTAACGGGGGGGGGACAGCCCCAGCATTTT